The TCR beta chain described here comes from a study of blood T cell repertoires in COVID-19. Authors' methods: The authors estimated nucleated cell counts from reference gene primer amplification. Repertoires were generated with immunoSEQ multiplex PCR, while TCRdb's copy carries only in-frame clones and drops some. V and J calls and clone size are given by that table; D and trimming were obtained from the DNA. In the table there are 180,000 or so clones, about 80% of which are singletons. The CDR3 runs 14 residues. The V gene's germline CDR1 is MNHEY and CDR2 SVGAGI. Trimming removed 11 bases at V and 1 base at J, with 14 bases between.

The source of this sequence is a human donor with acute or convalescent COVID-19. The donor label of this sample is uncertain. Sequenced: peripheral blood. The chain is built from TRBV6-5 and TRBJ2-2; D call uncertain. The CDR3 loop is CACSLSGNTGELFF. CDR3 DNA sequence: TGTGCCTGCTCGTTATCGGGGAACACCGGGGAGCTGTTTTTT.